This TCR beta chain is from a study of blood T cell repertoires in COVID-19. Study context: The United States, Italy and Spain were the sources of the acute and convalescent COVID-19 samples. T cells, B-cell-depleted T cells, or PBMCs supplied cDNA or gDNA.

TCRdb keeps only in-frame clones here, not all; method: immunoSEQ multiplex PCR. The sample yields about 150,000 clones, roughly 80% seen once. Germline CDR1 and CDR2: ENHRY and SYGVKD. CDR3 length: 13 residues. V dropped 0 bases and J dropped 5 bases, with 8 bases sitting between them. Sequencing used peripheral blood. The TCR sequence derives from a man in his fifties or sixties with active or convalescent COVID-19. The chain links TRBV10-3 to TRBJ2-7; D is unresolved. Here the CDR3 reads CAISESSSNEQYF. CDR3 coding DNA: TGTGCCATCAGTGAGTCGAGTTCGAACGAGCAGTACTTC.